This T cell receptor (beta chain) stems from a study of T-cell memory formation after mild COVID-19. In the study overall: TCR clusters showed largely donor specificity. Whole-study findings and limits: Contracting clones, day 15 to 85, had balanced CD4/CD8, and later expanders favored CD4+. Within pre-infection memory, some responding clones were found, suggesting cross-reactive memory joined.

Using constant-segment primers, 5'RACE produced TCR alpha and TCR beta cDNA libraries carrying sample barcodes and UMIs. A single record per CDR3 protein comes from TCRdb applying MiXCR to the 5' RACE reads. The sample lists around 440,000 distinct CDR3 sequences; 15% to 20% were seen once. This clonotype was counted many times. The target antigen is unknown. The sequencing sample was made of PBMCs or a T cell subset sorted from them (not recorded which). The receptor comes from an adult woman who had mild COVID-19 (a few samples of this study predate the infection). Cell type and time point are not known.

CDR3 nucleotide sequence: TGTGCCAGCAGCTTAGAAGTGGTTGGGATCGCTGAAGCTTTCTTT. It specifies CASSLEVVGIAEAFF. V and J are TRBV7-2 and TRBJ1-1; D not certain. There are 15 residues in the CDR3. Trimming pared 1 base from V and 6 bases from J, leaving 15 bases between. Germline CDR1 reads SGHTA; CDR2 reads FQGNSA.